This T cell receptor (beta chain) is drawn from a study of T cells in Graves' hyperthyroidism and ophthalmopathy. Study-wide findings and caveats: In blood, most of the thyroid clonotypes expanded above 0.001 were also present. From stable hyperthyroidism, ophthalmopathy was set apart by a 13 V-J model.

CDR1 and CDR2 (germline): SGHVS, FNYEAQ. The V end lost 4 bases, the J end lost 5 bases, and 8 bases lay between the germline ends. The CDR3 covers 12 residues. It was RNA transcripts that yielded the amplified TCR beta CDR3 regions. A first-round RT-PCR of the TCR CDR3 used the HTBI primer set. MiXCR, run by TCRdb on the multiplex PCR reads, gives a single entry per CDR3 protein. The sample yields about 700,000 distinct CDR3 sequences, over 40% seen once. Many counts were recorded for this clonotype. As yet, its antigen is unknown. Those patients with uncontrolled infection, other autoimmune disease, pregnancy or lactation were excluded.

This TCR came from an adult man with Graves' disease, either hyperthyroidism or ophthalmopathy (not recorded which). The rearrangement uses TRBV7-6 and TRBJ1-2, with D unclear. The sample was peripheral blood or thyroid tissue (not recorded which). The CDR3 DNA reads TGTGCCAGCAGCTCCCTAATATATGGCTACACCTTC. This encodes CASSSLIYGYTF.